Shown below are 26 T cell receptor beta chains from a single sample sequenced in a study of cytomegalovirus exposure and HLA in healthy donors. PCR used 60 Vbeta primers and 13 Jbeta primers. Sequencing used immunoSEQ multiplex PCR; TCRdb keeps in-frame clones, though not all of them. The data contain 100,000 to 120,000 clones, 76% of them singletons. The sequenced sample consisted of PBMCs. Source of these receptors: a man aged 25-45 years in good health and CMV-seropositive.

The chain employs TRBV7-2 and TRBJ2-5; possibly TRBD2 for D (7 bases). CDR3 size: 14 residues. Germline loops: CDR1 SGHTA, CDR2 FQGNSA. V was shortened by 5 bases and J by 2 bases, with 12 bases between the two germline ends. The DNA of the CDR3 is TGTGCCAGCAGCCAGCGGGACAAGCAAGAGACCCAGTACTTC. Translating gives CASSQRDKQETQYF. Full variable domain (outside the CDR3, taken from reference TRBV7-2 and TRBJ2-5): GAGVSQSPSNKVTEKGKDVELRCDPISGHTALYWYRQSLGQGLEFLIYFQGNSAPDKSGLPSDRFSAERTGGSVSTLTIQRTQQEDSAVYLCASSQRDKQETQYFGPGTRLLVL.

The genes are TRBV4-3 and TRBJ2-6; D unresolved. V was cut by 4 bases and J by 0 bases, with 16 bases left in between. In germline, CDR1 is LGHNA, CDR2 YSLEER. This CDR3 is 18 amino acids long. CDR3 in DNA: TGCGCCAGCAGCCTCAACCCGGTCTCGCCCTCTGGGGCCAACGTCCTGACTTTC. The encoded protein is CASSLNPVSPSGANVLTF.

This chain connects TRBV18 to TRBJ2-5, with TRBD1 matching 7 bases. The CDR3 length is 15 residues. Germline loops: CDR1 KGHSH, CDR2 LQKENI. Unmatched junction bases numbered 7, after V lost 2 bases and J lost 4 bases. The CDR3 sequence: CASSPRIGGIETQYF. As DNA, the CDR3 is TGTGCCAGCTCACCAAGAATAGGGGGCATAGAGACCCAGTACTTC.

The chain combines TRBV30 with TRBJ2-7; 8 bases line up with TRBD1. Germline loops: CDR1 GTSNPN, CDR2 SVGIG (reference sequence). V trimming: 4 bases; J trimming: 2 bases; junction bases outside the gene matches: 4. This CDR3 contains 13 residues. CDR3 sequence: CAWTDREPYEQYF. CDR3 bases: TGTGCCTGGACGGACAGGGAACCCTACGAGCAGTACTTC.

J is TRBJ2-7 and V is TRBV7-8; TRBD2 aligns across 7 bases. Trimming took 0 bases from V and 0 from J; bases not matched to a gene: 8. This CDR3 comprises 17 residues. The germline V gene encodes CDR1 SGHVS and CDR2 FQNEAQ. The CDR3 protein is CASSLASGLPSSYEQYF. In nucleotides, the CDR3 is TGTGCCAGCAGCTTAGCTTCGGGACTACCCAGCTCCTACGAGCAGTACTTC.

The chain is built from TRBV27 and TRBJ2-7, with 12 bases aligning to TRBD1. The length of the CDR3 is 15 residues. With V trimmed by 8 bases and J by 6 bases, 11 bases remained unmatched. Germline V CDR1 and CDR2: MNHEY, SMNVEV (reference sequence). The CDR3 is CASVARSGQGAEQYF. In DNA form, the CDR3 reads TGTGCCAGCGTGGCCCGCTCGGGACAGGGGGCCGAGCAGTACTTC.

This chain links TRBV19 with TRBJ2-1; TRBD1 is a possible D gene (6 bases). This CDR3 spans 11 amino acids. Germline V gene data show CDR1 as LNHDA and CDR2 as SQIVND (reference sequence). V shed 7 bases and J shed 9 bases, with 10 bases lying between them. CDR3 sequence reads: CASKQGTEQFF. As DNA, the CDR3 is TGTGCCAGTAAACAGGGTACTGAGCAGTTCTTC.

This clone has more than one count but fewer than ten. V gene TRBV27 combines with J gene TRBJ1-6; possibly TRBD1 for D (6 bases). Between the trimmed V and J ends, which lost 8 bases and 7 bases, there was a span of 18 bases. Germline V gene sequence: CDR1 MNHEY, CDR2 SMNVEV (reference sequence). This CDR3 spans 15 amino acids. CDR3 DNA sequence: TGTGCCAGCTCGCCCCTACAGGGCTGGAATTCACCCCTCCACTTT. Protein sequence: CASSPLQGWNSPLHF.

The CDR3: CASSRQANTGELFF. In DNA form, the CDR3 reads TGTGCCAGCAGCCGACAGGCGAACACCGGGGAGCTGTTTTTT. This chain links TRBV27 with TRBJ2-2; TRBD1 might be the D (6 bases). The CDR3 length is 14 residues. The V gene's germline CDR1 is MNHEY and CDR2 SMNVEV (reference sequence). Trimming shortened V by 6 bases and J by 0 bases, and 8 bases separated the two germline ends.

This chain links TRBV28 with TRBJ2-1, with D hard to call. The CDR3 is 15 amino acids. Germline V gene sequence: CDR1 MDHEN, CDR2 SYDVKM. Trimming removed 4 bases at V and 7 bases at J, with 17 bases between. The CDR3 loop is CASSSTDLAMNEQFF. CDR3 nucleotide sequence: TGTGCCAGCAGTTCCACAGATCTCGCTATGAATGAGCAGTTCTTC.

The chain recombines TRBV4-1 with TRBJ2-2; 8 positions match TRBD2. The CDR3 runs 16 residues. V dropped 4 bases and J dropped 9; count of bases not matched to a gene: 13. Germline V gives CDR1 MGHRA, CDR2 YSYEKL. The CDR3 bases are TGCGCCAGCAGCCCCCTGCTTGACCGGGGGGGGCGGGAGCTGTTTTTT. Translation gives CASSPLLDRGGRELFF.

The chain is built from TRBV4-1 and TRBJ2-5, with 8 nucleotides matching TRBD2. The CDR3 has 16 amino acids. With V trimmed by 1 base and J by 2 bases, 6 bases remained unmatched. CDR1 is MGHRA and CDR2 is YSYEKL in the germline V gene. The DNA for the CDR3 is TGCGCCAGCAGCCAAGTCGCGGGGGGCAGGCAAGAGACCCAGTACTTC. It specifies CASSQVAGGRQETQYF.

This chain uses TRBV4-1 with TRBJ1-4; D uncertain. Germline-derived CDR1 and CDR2 are MGHRA and YSYEKL. This CDR3 comprises 17 residues. The V end was cut by 4 bases, the J end by 0 bases, with 15 bases between. This CDR3 is CASSLRPREPTNEKLFF. In DNA, the CDR3 is TGCGCCAGCAGCCTTCGGCCCCGGGAACCAACTAATGAAAAACTGTTTTTT.

The rearrangement links TRBV11-3 to TRBJ2-1; TRBD1 is a possible D gene (7 bases). The CDR3 is made up of 18 amino acids. Trimming took off 0 bases at V and 6 bases at J, with 21 bases between the two ends. Germline values: CDR1 SGHNT, CDR2 YENEEA. CDR3 loop: CASSLDQGGSAYPNEQFF. In nucleotides, the CDR3 is TGTGCCAGCAGCTTAGATCAGGGGGGTAGCGCGTACCCCAATGAGCAGTTCTTC.

The chain links TRBV15 to TRBJ2-5, with 8 nucleotides matching TRBD1. Germline assignment: CDR1 LNHNV and CDR2 YYDKDF (reference sequence). V lost 4 bases to trimming and J lost 2 bases; unmatched junction nucleotides: 6. The length of the CDR3 is 15 residues. The CDR3, as DNA: TGTGCCACCAGCACCCGACAGGGGCTACAAGAGACCCAGTACTTC. It codes for CATSTRQGLQETQYF.

Details on this clone: At one of its ends the junction is not consistent with the germline gene, which may arise from a read error. The CDR3 loop is CASRNGTGGINTSYGQYF. The DNA for the CDR3 is TGTGCCAGCAGGAACGGGACAGGGGGTATCAACACCTCCTACGGGCAGTACTTC. The V gene is TRBV9, the J gene TRBJ2-7; 11 bases are a match to TRBD1. From germline, CDR1 is SGDLS and CDR2 YYNGEE. The CDR3 totals 18 residues. Supplemented by reference TRBV9 and TRBJ2-7, the full variable domain reads DSGVTQTPKHLITATGQRVTLRCSPRSGDLSVYWYQQSLDQGLQFLIQYYNGEERAKGNILERFSAQQFPDLHSELNLSSLELGDSALYFCASRNGTGGINTSYGQYFGPGTRLTVT.

The V gene is TRBV7-2, the J gene TRBJ1-2; D is unclear. CDR1 SGHTA and CDR2 FQGNSA come from the germline V gene. V was pared by 5 bases and J by 2 bases, with 9 bases between. This CDR3 spans 13 amino acids. CDR3 sequence reads: CASSPDKNYGYTF. CDR3 bases: TGTGCCAGCAGCCCAGACAAGAACTATGGCTACACCTTC.

Note on this clone: Mismatch with germline at one junction end may stem from a read error. V is TRBV30 and J is TRBJ1-2; no clear D. Germline lookup yields CDR1 GTSNPN and CDR2 SVGIG (reference sequence). CDR3 length: 14 residues. The CDR3 coding sequence is TGTGCCTGGATTGAGTCACCCCGGAGCTATGGCTACATCTTC. Protein product: CAWIESPRSYGYIF.

The chain uses TRBV7-6 and TRBJ1-5, with D perhaps TRBD1 (6 bases). The germline gives CDR1 SGHVS, CDR2 FNYEAQ. The V end lost 1 base, the J end lost 5 bases, and 9 bases lay between the germline ends. CDR3 length: 14 residues. The CDR3 DNA reads as TGTGCCAGCAGCTTAGGAGGGGGGGATCAGCCCCAGCATTTT. This sequence encodes CASSLGGGDQPQHF.

V and J are TRBV9 and TRBJ2-7, with TRBD1 matching 9 bases. Germline loops: CDR1 SGDLS, CDR2 YYNGEE. CDR3 length: 14 amino acids. The junction had 4 bases not matched to a gene; V was cut back by 0 bases and J by 6 bases. The CDR3 DNA sequence: TGTGCCAGCAGCGTAGGGGACAGGGCCGCCGAGCAGTACTTC. Its protein is CASSVGDRAAEQYF.

V and J are TRBV2 and TRBJ2-1; TRBD2 matches at 7 bases. The V gene end was trimmed by 11 bases and the J gene end by 8 bases; junction bases not matched to a gene: 18. The CDR3 runs 15 residues. Germline V gene sequence: CDR1 SNHLY, CDR2 FYNNEI. The CDR3, as DNA: TGTGCCTGGATACCGACTAGCCTGACAATGGATGAGCAGTTCTTC. As protein: CAWIPTSLTMDEQFF.

The chain couples TRBV4-3 to TRBJ2-3, with a weak D call TRBD1 (6 bases). This CDR3 region has 18 residues. Between the trimmed V and J ends, which lost 0 bases and 4 bases, there was a span of 20 bases. Germline V gene sequence: CDR1 LGHNA, CDR2 YSLEER. Written as DNA, the CDR3 is TGCGCCAGCAGCCAAGAGCCCTCAGGGGCCACTGGCGCAGATACGCAGTATTTT. Translation gives CASSQEPSGATGADTQYF.

This chain connects TRBV7-6 to TRBJ1-5; 8 bases are shared with TRBD1. CDR3 size: 16 residues. With V trimmed by 5 bases and J by 0 bases, 6 bases remained unmatched. CDR1 SGHVS and CDR2 FNYEAQ come from the germline V gene. CDR3 in amino acids: CASSPGTGLSNQPQHF. CDR3 nucleotides: TGTGCCAGCAGCCCAGGGACAGGACTTAGCAATCAGCCCCAGCATTTT.

The chain recombines TRBV6-5 with TRBJ1-1, with a tentative D call TRBD1 (5 bases). V was clipped by 7 bases and J by 6 bases, with 15 bases between them. CDR3 length: 13 amino acids. The V gene's germline CDR1 is MNHEY and CDR2 SVGAGI. For the CDR3, the DNA is TGTGCCAGCACCCATGGGCGGGGGGCTGAAGCTTTCTTT. It encodes CASTHGRGAEAFF.

This chain links TRBV18 with TRBJ2-7; possible D gene TRBD1, 6 bases. CDR3 length equals 12 residues. Germline CDR1 is KGHSH and CDR2 is LQKENI. V lost 4 bases and J lost 6, with 10 bases in between. DNA of the CDR3: TGTGCCAGCTCACTTTCGGACAGCGAGCAGTACTTC. Its translation: CASSLSDSEQYF.

The chain couples TRBV6-5 to TRBJ1-2; the D gene is possibly TRBD1 (6 bases). CDR1 is MNHEY and CDR2 is SVGAGI in the germline V gene. The V end was cut by 6 bases, the J end by 4 bases, with 12 bases between. This CDR3 contains 13 residues. The CDR3 region has the DNA TGTGCCAGCAGCCCGGACAGCACCTATGGCTACACCTTC. Translation gives CASSPDSTYGYTF.